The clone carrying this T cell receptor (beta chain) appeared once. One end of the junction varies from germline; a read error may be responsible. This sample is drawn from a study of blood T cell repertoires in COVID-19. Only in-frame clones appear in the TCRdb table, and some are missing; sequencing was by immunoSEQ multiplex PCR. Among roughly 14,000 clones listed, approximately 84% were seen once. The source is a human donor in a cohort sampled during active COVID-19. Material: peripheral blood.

The CDR3 loop is CASSGAAPSETQYF. CDR3 coding DNA: TGTGCTAGCAGCGGAGCGGCGCCATCAGAGACCCAGTACTTC. This chain joins TRBV7-7 and TRBJ2-5; a possible D gene is TRBD2 (5 bases). The CDR3 has 14 amino acids. Germline V gene data show CDR1 as SSHAT and CDR2 as FNYEAQ (reference sequence).